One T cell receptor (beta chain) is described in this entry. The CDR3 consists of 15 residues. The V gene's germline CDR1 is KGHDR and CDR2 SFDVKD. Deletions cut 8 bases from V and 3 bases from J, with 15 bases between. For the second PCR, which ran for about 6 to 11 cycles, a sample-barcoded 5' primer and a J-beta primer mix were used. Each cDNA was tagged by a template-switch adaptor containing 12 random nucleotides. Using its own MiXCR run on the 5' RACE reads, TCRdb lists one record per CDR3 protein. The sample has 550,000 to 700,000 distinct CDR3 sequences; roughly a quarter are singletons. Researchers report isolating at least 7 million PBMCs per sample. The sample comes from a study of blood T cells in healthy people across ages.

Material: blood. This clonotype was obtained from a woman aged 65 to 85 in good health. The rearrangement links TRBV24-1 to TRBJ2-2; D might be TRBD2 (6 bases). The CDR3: CATTRGGADTGELFF. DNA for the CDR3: TGTGCCACCACCCGAGGAGGGGCAGACACCGGGGAGCTGTTTTTT.